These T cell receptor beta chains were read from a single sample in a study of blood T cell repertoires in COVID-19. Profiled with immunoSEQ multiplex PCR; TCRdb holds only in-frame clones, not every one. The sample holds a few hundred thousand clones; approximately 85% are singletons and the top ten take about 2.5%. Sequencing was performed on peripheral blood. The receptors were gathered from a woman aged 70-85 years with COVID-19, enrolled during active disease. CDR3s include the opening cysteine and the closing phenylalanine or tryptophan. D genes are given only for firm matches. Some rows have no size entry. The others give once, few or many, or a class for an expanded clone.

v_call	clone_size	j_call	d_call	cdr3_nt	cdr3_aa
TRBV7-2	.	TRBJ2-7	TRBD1	TGTGCCAGCAGCTTTAACACAGGGGGTCTCGAGCAGTACTTC	CASSFNTGGLEQYF
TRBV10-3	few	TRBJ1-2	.	TGTGCCATCAGTGTGAGGGTCTCGGGCTACACCTTC	CAISVRVSGYTF
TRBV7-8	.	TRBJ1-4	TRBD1	TGTGCCAGCAGCAAACCGACAGGGGTTGCTGAAAAACTGTTTTTT	CASSKPTGVAEKLFF
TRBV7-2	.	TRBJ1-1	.	TGTGCCAGCATGCCTGACAGCAACACTGAAGCTTTCTTT	CASMPDSNTEAFF
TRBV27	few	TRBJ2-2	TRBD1	TGTGCCAGCAACAGGGGCGAGACCGGGGAGCTGTTTTTT	CASNRGETGELFF
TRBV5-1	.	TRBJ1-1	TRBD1	TGCGCCAGCAGTAACGGACAGGCGAACACTGAAGCTTTCTTT	CASSNGQANTEAFF
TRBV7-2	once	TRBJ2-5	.	TGTGCCAGCAGCCCCCGCCAGCGGGAAGAGACCCAGTACTTC	CASSPRQREETQYF
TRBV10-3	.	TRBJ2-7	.	TGTGCCATCAGTCACCCAGGGGGGCTCGACGAGCAGTACTTC	CAISHPGGLDEQYF
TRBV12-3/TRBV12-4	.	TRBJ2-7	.	TGTGCCAGCAGTACGGACTCTTCCTACGAGCAGTACTTC	CASSTDSSYEQYF
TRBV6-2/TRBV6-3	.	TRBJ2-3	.	TGTGCCAGCAGTTACGATGCGGGACAGCCCACAGATACGCAGTATTTT	CASSYDAGQPTDTQYF
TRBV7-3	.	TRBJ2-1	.	TGTGCCAGCAGTAATGGCGAGGCTGAGCAGTTCTTC	CASSNGEAEQFF
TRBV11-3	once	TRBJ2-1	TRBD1	TGTGCCAGCAGCGTCCAAGGGGGCCTCAATGAGCAGTTCTTC	CASSVQGGLNEQFF
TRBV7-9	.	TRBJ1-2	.	TGTGCCAGCGAAGGAGATAACTATGGCTACACCTTC	CASEGDNYGYTF
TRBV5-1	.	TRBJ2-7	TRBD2	TGCGCCAGCAGCGGTGGGGGAGGGGAATACGAGCAGTACTTC	CASSGGGGEYEQYF
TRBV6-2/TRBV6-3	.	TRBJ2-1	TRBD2	TGTGCCAGCAGTGACCGCGGGACTAGCGGCTCCTACAATGAGCAGTTCTTC	CASSDRGTSGSYNEQFF